The 2 T cell receptor beta chains listed next were all sequenced from one sample in a study of cytomegalovirus exposure and HLA in healthy donors. PCR was performed using 60 Vbeta and 13 Jbeta primers. TCRdb keeps only in-frame clones here, not all; method: immunoSEQ multiplex PCR. The data show approximately 210,000 clones, 87% seen once. Sample: PBMCs. The receptor source for this set is a man aged 30-40 years in good health and CMV-seronegative.

The chain is built from TRBV12-2 and TRBJ1-4; the D call in the table, TRBD1, was not verified against the DNA. TRBV12-2 is shown as a pseudogene. CDR3 length equals 15 residues. CDR3 sequence (DNA): TGTGCAAGTCGCTCCGACAGTCGCGACAATGAAAAACTGTTTTTT. Amino acids: CASRSDSRDNEKLFF.

The chain uses TRBV6-5 and TRBJ1-2, with TRBD1 identical over 10 bases. Trimming cost V 0 bases and J 5 bases; bases outside gene matches: 6. The V gene's germline CDR1 is MNHEY and CDR2 SVGAGI. The CDR3 spans 16 residues. CDR3 residues: CASSYSGQGTEYGYTF. The CDR3 DNA sequence: TGTGCCAGCAGTTACTCGGGACAGGGGACGGAGTATGGCTACACCTTC.